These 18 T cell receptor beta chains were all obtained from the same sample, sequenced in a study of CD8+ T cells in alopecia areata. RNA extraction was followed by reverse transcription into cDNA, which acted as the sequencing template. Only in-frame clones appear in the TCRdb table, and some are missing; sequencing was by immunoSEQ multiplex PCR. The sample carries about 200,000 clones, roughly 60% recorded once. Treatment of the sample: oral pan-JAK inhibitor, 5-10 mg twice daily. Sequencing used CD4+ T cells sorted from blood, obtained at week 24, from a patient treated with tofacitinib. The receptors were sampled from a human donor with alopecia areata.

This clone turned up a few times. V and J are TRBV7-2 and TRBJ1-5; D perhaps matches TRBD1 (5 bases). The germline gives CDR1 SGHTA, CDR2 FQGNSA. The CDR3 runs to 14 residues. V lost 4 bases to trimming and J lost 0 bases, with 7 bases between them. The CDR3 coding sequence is TGTGCCAGCAGCTCGCAGGGTAGCAATCAGCCCCAGCATTTT. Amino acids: CASSSQGSNQPQHF.

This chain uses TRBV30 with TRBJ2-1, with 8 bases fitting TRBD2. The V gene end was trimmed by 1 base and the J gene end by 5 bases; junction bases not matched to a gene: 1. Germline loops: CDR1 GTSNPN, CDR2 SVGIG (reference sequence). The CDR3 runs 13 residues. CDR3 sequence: CAWSGLANNEQFF. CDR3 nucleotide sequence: TGTGCCTGGAGTGGACTAGCGAACAATGAGCAGTTCTTC.

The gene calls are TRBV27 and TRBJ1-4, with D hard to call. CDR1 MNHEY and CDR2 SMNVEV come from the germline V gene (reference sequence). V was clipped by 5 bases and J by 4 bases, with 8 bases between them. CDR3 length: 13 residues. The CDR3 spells CASSRGNNEKLFF. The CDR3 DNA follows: TGTGCCAGCAGTCGGGGAAATAATGAAAAACTGTTTTTT.

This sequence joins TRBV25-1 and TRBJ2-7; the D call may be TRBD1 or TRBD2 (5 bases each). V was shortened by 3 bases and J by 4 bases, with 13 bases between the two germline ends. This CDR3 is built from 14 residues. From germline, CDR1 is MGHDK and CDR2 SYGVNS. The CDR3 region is CASSDDFGGYEQYF. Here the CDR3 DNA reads TGTGCCAGCAGTGATGATTTTGGGGGATACGAGCAGTACTTC.

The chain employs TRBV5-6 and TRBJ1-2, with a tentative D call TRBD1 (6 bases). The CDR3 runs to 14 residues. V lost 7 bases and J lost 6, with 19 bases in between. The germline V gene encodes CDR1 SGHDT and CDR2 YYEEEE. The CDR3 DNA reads TGTGCCAGCCGAGGGACGGGACAATATGATGGCTACACCTTC. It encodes CASRGTGQYDGYTF.

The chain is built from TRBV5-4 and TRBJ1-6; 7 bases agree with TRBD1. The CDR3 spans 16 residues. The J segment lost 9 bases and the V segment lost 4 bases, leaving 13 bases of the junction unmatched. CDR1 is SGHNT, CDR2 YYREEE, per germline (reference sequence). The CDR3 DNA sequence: TGTGCCAGCAGCGAGGGACAGCTCCTAATGGGTTCACCCCTCCACTTT. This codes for CASSEGQLLMGSPLHF.

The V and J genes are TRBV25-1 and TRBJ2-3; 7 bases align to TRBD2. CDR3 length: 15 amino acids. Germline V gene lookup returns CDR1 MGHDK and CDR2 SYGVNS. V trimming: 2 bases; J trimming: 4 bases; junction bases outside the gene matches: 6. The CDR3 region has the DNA TGTGCCAGCAGTGAAGTGGCAGGGAGGGCAGATACGCAGTATTTT. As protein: CASSEVAGRADTQYF. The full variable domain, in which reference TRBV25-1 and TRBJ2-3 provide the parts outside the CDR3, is EADIYQTPRYLVIGTGKKITLECSQTMGHDKMYWYQQDPGMELHLIHYSYGVNSTEKGDLSSESTVSRIRTEHFPLTLESARPSHTSQYLCASSEVAGRADTQYFGPGTRLTVL.

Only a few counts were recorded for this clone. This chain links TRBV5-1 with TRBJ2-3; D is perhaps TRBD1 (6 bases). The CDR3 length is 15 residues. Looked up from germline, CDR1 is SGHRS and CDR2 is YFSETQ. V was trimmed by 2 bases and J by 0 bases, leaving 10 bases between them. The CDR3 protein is CASSLQGLSTDTQYF. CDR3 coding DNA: TGCGCCAGCAGCTTACAGGGCCTCAGCACAGATACGCAGTATTTT.

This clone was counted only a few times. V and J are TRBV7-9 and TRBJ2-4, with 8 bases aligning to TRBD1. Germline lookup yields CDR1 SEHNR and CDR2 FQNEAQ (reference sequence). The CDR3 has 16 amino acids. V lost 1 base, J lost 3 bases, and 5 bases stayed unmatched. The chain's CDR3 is CASSLGYRGDKNIQYF. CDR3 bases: TGTGCCAGCAGCTTAGGATACAGGGGGGACAAAAACATTCAGTACTTC.

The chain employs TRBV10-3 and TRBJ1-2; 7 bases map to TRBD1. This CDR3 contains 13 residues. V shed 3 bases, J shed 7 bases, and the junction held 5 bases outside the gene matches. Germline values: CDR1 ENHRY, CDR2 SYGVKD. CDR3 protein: CAISDDRVSGYTF. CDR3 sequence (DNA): TGTGCCATCAGTGACGACAGGGTTTCTGGCTACACCTTC.

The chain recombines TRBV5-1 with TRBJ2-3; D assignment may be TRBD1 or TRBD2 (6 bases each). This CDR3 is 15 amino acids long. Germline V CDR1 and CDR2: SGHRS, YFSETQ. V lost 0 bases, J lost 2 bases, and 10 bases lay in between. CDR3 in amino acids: CASSLDGGHTDTQYF. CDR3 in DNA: TGCGCCAGCAGCTTGGACGGGGGCCACACAGATACGCAGTATTTT.

CDR3 region: CASRTGRVTEAFF. The DNA of the CDR3 is TGTGCCAGCAGAACGGGACGGGTGACTGAAGCTTTCTTT. This sequence joins TRBV5-6 and TRBJ1-1; D might be TRBD1 (5 bases). The length of the CDR3 is 13 residues. Trimming stripped 5 bases from V and 5 bases from J, with 13 bases between. Germline V gene lookup returns CDR1 SGHDT and CDR2 YYEEEE.

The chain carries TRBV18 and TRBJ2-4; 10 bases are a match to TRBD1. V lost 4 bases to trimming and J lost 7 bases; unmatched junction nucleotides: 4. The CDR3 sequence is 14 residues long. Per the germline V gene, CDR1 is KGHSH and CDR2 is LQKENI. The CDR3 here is CASSLGTGANIQYF. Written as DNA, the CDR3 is TGTGCCAGCTCACTCGGGACAGGGGCTAACATTCAGTACTTC.

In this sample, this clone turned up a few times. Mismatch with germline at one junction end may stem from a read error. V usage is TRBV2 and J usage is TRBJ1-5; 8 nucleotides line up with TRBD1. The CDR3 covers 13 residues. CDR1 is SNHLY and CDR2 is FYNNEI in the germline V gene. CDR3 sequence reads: CASSGQGSRAGNF. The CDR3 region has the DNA TGTGCCAGCAGCGGACAGGGATCGCGCGCCGGGAATTTT.

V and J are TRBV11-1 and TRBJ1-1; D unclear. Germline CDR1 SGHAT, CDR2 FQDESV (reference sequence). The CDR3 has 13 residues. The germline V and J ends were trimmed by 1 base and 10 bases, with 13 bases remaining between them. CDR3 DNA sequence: TGTGCCAGCAGCTTAGAGAGGACCAAAGGAGCTTTCTTT. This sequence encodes CASSLERTKGAFF. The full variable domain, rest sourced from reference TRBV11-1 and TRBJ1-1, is EAEVAQSPRYKITEKSQAVAFWCDPISGHATLYWYRQILGQGPELLVQFQDESVVDDSQLPKDRFSAERLKGVDSTLKIQPAELGDSAMYLCASSLERTKGAFFGQGTRLTVV.

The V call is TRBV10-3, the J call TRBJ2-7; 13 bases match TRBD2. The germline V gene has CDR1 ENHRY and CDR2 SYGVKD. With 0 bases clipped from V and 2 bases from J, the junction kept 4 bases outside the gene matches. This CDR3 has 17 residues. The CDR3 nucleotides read TGTGCCATCAGTGAGTCCCGGGGACTAGCGGGGACCTACGAGCAGTACTTC. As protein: CAISESRGLAGTYEQYF.

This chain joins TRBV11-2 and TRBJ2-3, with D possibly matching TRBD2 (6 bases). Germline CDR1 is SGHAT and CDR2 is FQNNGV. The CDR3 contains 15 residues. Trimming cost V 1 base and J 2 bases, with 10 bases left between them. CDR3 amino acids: CASSLAAGPTDTQYF. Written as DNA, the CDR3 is TGTGCCAGCAGCTTAGCGGCGGGACCCACAGATACGCAGTATTTT. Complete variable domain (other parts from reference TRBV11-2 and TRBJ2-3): EAGVAQSPRYKIIEKRQSVAFWCNPISGHATLYWYQQILGQGPKLLIQFQNNGVVDDSQLPKDRFSAERLKGVDSTLKIQPAKLEDSAVYLCASSLAAGPTDTQYFGPGTRLTVL.

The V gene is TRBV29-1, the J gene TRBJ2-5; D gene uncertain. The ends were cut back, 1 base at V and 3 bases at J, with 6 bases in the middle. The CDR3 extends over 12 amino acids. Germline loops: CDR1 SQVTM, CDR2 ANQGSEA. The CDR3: CSVEGRKETQYF. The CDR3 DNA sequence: TGCAGCGTTGAAGGCAGAAAAGAGACCCAGTACTTC.